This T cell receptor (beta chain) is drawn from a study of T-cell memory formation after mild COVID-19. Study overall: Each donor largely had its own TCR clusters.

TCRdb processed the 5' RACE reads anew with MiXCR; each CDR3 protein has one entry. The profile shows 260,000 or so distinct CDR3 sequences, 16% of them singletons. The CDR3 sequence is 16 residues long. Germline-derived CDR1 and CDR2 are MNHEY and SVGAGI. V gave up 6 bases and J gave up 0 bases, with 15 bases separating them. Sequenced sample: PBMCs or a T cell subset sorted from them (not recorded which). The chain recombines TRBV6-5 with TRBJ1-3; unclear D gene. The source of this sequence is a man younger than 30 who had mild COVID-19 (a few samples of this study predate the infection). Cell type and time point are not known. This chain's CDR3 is CASRSLADYSGNTIYF. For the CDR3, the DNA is TGTGCCAGCAGAAGTTTGGCCGATTACTCTGGAAACACCATATATTTT.